The clone carrying this T cell receptor beta chain was counted a few times. The antigen remains undetermined. Germline V gene sequence: CDR1 MDHEN, CDR2 SYDVKM. V was shortened by 3 bases and J by 3 bases, with 12 bases between the two germline ends. This CDR3 comprises 14 residues. The donors, healthy Caucasians from Russia, were aged about 6 to 95. Per individual sample, total RNA of at least 6 micrograms was extracted. The sample is drawn from a study of blood T cells in healthy people across ages. Overall study results and limits: Naive T cell percentage showed a strong correlation with the diversity of TCR beta.

A J-beta primer mix and a sample-barcoded 5' primer were used in a second PCR of roughly 7 to 12 cycles. TCRdb reprocessed the 5' RACE reads with MiXCR, giving one entry per CDR3 protein. The sample consists of roughly 830,000 distinct CDR3 sequences, around 62% of them appearing once. The specimen sequenced was blood. The V gene is TRBV28, the J gene TRBJ2-7, with D possibly being TRBD2 (5 bases). The origin of this receptor is a man aged 25 to 40 in good health. The CDR3 loop reads CASSFLAGGYEQYF. CDR3 in DNA: TGTGCCAGCAGTTTTCTAGCCGGTGGCTACGAGCAGTACTTC.